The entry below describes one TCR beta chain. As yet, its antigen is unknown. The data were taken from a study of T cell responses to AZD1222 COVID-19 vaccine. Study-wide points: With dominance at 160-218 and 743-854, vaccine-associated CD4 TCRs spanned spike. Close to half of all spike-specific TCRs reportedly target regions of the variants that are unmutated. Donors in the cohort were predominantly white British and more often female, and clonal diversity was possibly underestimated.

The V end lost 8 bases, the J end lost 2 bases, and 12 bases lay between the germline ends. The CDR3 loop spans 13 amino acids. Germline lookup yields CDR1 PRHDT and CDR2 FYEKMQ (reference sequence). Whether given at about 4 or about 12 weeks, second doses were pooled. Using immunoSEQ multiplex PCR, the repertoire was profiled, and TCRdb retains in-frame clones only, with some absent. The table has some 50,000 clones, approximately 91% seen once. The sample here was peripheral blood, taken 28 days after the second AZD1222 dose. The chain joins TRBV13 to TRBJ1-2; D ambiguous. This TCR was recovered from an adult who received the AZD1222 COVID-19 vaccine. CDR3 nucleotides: TGTGCCAGCGCCTTGGGCGGAAACTATGGCTACACCTTC. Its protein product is CASALGGNYGYTF.